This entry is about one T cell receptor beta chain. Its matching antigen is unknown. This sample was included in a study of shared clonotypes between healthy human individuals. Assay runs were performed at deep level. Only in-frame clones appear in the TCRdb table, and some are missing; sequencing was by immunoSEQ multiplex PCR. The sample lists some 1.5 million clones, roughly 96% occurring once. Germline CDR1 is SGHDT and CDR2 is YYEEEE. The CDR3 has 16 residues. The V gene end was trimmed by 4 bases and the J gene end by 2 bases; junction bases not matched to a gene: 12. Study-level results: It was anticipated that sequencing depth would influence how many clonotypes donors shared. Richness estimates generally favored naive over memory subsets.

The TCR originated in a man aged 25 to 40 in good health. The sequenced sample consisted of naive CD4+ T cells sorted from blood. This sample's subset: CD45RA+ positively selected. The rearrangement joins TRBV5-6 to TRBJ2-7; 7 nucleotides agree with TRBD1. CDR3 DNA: TGTGCCAGCAGCGGAACCCGACAGGGAATTACCTACGAGCAGTACTTC. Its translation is CASSGTRQGITYEQYF.